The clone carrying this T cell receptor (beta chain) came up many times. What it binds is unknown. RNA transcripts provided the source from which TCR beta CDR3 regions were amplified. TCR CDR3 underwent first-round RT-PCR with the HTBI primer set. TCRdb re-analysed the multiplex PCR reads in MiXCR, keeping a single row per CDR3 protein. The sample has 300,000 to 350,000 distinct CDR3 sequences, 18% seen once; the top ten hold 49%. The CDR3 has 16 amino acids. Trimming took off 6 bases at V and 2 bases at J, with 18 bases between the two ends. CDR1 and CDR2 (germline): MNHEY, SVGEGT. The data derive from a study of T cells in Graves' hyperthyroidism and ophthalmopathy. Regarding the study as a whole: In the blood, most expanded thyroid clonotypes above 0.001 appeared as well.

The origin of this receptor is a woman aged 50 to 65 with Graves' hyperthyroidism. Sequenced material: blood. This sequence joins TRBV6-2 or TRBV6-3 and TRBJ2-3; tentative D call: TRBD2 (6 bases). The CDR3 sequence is CASSGAEWEDTDTQYF. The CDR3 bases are TGTGCCAGCAGCGGAGCCGAGTGGGAGGACACAGATACGCAGTATTTT.